The sequence of this T cell receptor beta chain was determined in a study of Ad26.COV2.S vaccination and SARS-CoV-2 variants. Per the germline V gene, CDR1 is SGHRS and CDR2 is YFSETQ. Trimming took 4 bases from V and 7 from J, leaving 21 bases between them. The length of the CDR3 is 15 residues. Measured with immunoSEQ multiplex PCR; TCRdb has only the in-frame clones, and not every one. This sample has approximately 340,000 clones, with roughly nine tenths found just once. The chain couples TRBV5-1 to TRBJ2-7; perhaps TRBD2 as D (6 bases). The source material was peripheral blood, sampled after recovery from COVID-19. The sequence was collected from a human donor who had recovered from COVID-19. CDR3 in DNA: TGCGCCAGCAGCGGGAAGGCGGGACTGAAAGGGGAGCAGTACTTC. This encodes CASSGKAGLKGEQYF.